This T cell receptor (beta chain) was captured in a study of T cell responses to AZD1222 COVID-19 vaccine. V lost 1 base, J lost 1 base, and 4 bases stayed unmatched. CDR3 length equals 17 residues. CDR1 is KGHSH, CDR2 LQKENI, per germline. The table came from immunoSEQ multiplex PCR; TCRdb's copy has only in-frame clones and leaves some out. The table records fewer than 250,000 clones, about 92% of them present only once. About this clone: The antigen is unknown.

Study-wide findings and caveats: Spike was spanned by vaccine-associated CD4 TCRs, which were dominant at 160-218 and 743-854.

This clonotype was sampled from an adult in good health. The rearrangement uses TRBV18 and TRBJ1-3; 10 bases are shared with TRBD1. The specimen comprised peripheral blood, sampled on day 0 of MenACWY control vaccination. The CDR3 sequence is CASSPLGDRGSGNTIYF. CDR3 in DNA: TGTGCCAGCTCACCACTGGGGGACAGGGGATCTGGAAACACCATATATTTT.